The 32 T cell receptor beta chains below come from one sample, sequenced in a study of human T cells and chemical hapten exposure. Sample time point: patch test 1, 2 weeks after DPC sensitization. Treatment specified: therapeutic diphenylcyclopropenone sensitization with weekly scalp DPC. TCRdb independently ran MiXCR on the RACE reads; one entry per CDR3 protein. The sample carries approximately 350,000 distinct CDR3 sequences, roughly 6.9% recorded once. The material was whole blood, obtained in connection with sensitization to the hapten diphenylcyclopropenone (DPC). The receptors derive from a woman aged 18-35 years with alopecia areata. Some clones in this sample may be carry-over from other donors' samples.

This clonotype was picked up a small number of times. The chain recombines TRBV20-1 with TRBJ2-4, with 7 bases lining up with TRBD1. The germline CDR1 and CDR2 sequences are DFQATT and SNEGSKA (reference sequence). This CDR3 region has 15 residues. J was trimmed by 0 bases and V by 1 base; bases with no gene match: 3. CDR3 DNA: TGCAGTGCTAGAGCCCCAGGGGGAGCCAAAAACATTCAGTACTTC. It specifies CSARAPGGAKNIQYF.

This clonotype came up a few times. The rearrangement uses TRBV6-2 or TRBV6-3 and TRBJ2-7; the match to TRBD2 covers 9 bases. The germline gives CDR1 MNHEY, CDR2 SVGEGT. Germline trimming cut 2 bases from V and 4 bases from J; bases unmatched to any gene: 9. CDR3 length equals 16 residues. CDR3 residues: CASSYTWLAGLYEQYF. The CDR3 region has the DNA TGTGCCAGCAGTTACACCTGGCTAGCGGGGCTTTACGAGCAGTACTTC.

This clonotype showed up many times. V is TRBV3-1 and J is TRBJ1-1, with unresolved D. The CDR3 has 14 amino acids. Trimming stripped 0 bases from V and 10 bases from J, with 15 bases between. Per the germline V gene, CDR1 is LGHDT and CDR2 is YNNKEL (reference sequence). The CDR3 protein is CASSQDAGYIGAFF. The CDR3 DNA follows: TGTGCCAGCAGCCAAGACGCCGGCTATATCGGAGCTTTCTTT.

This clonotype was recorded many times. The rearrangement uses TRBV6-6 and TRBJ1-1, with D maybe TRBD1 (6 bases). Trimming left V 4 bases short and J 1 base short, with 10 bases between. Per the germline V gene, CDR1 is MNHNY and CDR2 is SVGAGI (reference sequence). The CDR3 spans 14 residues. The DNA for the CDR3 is TGTGCCAGCAGTTCAACAGGGAGGAACACTGAAGCTTTCTTT. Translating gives CASSSTGRNTEAFF.

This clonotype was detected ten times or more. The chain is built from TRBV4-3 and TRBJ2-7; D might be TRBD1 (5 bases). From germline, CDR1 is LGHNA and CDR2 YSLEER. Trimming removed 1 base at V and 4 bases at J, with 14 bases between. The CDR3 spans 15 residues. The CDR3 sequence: CASSQGQGIIYEQYF. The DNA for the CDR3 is TGCGCCAGCAGCCAAGGGCAGGGCATAATATACGAGCAGTACTTC.

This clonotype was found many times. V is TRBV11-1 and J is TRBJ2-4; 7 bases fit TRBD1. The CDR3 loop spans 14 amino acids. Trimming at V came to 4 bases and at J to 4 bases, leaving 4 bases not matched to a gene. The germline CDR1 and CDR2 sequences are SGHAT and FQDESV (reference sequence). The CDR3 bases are TGTGCCAGCAGCTCCCGGGACAGTAAAAACATTCAGTACTTC. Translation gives CASSSRDSKNIQYF.

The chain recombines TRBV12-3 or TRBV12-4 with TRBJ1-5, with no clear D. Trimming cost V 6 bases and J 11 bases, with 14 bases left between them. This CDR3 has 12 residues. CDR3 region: CASSWVGEAQHF. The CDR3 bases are TGTGCCAGCAGCTGGGTAGGTGAGGCCCAGCATTTT.

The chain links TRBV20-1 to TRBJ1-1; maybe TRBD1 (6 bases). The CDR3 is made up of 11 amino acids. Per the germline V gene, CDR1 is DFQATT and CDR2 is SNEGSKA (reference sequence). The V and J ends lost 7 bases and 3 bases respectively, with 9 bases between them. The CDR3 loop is CSGEGDTEAFF. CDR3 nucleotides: TGCAGTGGAGAGGGGGACACTGAAGCTTTCTTT.

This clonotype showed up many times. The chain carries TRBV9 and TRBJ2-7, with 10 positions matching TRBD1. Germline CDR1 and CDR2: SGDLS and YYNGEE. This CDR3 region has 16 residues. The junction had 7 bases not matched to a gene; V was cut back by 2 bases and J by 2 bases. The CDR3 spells CASSVSRGQGPYEQYF. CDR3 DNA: TGTGCCAGCAGCGTGAGTAGGGGACAGGGGCCCTACGAGCAGTACTTC.

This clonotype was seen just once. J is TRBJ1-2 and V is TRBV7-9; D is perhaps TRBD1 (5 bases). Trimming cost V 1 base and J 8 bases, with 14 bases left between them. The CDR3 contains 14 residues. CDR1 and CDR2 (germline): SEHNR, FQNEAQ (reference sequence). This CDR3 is CASSLGEAGTGYTF. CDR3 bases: TGTGCCAGCAGCTTAGGAGAGGCAGGGACCGGCTACACCTTC.

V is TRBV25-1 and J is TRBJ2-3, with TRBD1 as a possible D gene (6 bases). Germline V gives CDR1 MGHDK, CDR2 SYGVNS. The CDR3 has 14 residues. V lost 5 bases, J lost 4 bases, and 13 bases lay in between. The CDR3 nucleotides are TGTGCCAGCAGTCCCCGGACAGAACCAGATACGCAGTATTTT. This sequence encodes CASSPRTEPDTQYF.

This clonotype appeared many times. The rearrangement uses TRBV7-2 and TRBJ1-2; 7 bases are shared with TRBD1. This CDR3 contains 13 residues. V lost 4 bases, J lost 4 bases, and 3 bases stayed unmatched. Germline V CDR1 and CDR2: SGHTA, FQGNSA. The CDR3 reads CASSWGQRYGYTF. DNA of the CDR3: TGTGCCAGCAGCTGGGGACAGCGCTATGGCTACACCTTC. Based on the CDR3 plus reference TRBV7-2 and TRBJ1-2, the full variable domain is GAGVSQSPSNKVTEKGKDVELRCDPISGHTALYWYRQSLGQGLEFLIYFQGNSAPDKSGLPSDRFSAERTGGSVSTLTIQRTQQEDSAVYLCASSWGQRYGYTFGSGTRLTVV.

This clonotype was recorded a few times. The CDR3 DNA sequence: TGCGCCAGCAGCCTCGGGACAGGGGTTCCCGAGCAGTACTTC. It encodes CASSLGTGVPEQYF. V usage is TRBV5-1 and J usage is TRBJ2-7, with 10 bases that match TRBD1. Looked up from germline, CDR1 is SGHRS and CDR2 is YFSETQ. The junction had 7 bases not matched to a gene; V was cut back by 4 bases and J by 6 bases. The CDR3 contains 14 residues.

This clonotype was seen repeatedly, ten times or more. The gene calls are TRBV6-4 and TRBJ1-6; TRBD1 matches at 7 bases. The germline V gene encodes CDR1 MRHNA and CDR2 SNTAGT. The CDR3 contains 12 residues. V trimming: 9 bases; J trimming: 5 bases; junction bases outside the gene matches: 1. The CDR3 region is CASDRDNSPLHF. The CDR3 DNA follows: TGTGCCAGTGACAGGGATAATTCACCCCTCCACTTT.

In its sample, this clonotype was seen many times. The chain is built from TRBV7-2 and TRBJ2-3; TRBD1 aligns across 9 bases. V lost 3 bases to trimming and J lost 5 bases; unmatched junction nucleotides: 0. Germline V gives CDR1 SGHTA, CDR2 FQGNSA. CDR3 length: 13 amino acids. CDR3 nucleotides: TGTGCCAGCAGCTTGACAGGGGGAGATACGCAGTATTTT. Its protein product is CASSLTGGDTQYF. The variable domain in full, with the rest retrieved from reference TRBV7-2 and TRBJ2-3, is GAGVSQSPSNKVTEKGKDVELRCDPISGHTALYWYRQSLGQGLEFLIYFQGNSAPDKSGLPSDRFSAERTGGSVSTLTIQRTQQEDSAVYLCASSLTGGDTQYFGPGTRLTVL.

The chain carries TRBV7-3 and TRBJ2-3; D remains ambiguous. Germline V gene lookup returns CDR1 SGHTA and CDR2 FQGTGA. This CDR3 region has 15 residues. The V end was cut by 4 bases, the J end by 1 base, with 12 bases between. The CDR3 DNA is TGTGCCAGCAGCTCCACAATAAGGGGCACAGATACGCAGTATTTT. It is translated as CASSSTIRGTDTQYF.

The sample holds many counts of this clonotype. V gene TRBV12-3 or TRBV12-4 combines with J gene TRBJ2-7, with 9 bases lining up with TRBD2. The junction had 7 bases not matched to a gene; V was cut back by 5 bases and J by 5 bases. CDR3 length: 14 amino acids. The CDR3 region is CASSVSGGRNEQYF. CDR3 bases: TGTGCCAGCAGTGTTAGCGGGGGCCGGAACGAGCAGTACTTC.

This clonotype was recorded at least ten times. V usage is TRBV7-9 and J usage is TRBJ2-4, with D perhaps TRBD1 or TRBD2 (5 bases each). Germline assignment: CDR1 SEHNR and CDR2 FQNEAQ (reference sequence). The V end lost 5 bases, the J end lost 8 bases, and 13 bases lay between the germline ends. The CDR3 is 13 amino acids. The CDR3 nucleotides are TGTGCCAGCAGCCTGGGGGTAGAGGACATTCAGTACTTC. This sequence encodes CASSLGVEDIQYF.

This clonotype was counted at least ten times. The CDR3 spells CATSDFKGKNTGELFF. The DNA for the CDR3 is TGTGCCACCAGTGATTTTAAGGGGAAGAACACCGGGGAGCTGTTTTTT. The chain employs TRBV24-1 and TRBJ2-2; D is perhaps TRBD1 (5 bases). Trimming took off 1 base at V and 1 base at J, with 9 bases between the two ends. CDR3 size: 16 residues. Looked up from germline, CDR1 is KGHDR and CDR2 is SFDVKD.

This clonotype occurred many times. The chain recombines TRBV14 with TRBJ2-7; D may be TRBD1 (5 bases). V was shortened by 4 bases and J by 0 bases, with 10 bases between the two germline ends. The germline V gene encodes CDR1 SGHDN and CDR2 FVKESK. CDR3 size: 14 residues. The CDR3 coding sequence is TGTGCCAGCAGCCGAGACAGAGACTCCTACGAGCAGTACTTC. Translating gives CASSRDRDSYEQYF.

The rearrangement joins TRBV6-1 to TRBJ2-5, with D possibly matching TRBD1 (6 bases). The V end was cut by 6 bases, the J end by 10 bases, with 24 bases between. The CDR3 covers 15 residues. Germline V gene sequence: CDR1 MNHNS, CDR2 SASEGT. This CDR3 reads CASSYTQGWSKGQYF. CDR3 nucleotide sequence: TGTGCCAGCAGCTACACACAGGGATGGTCCAAGGGCCAGTACTTC.

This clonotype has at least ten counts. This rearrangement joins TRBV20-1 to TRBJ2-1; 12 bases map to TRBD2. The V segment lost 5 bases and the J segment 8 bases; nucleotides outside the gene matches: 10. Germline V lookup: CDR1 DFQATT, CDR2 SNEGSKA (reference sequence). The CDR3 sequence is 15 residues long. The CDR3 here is CSAAPLAGGPDEQFF. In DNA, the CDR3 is TGCAGTGCTGCTCCTCTAGCGGGGGGGCCAGATGAGCAGTTCTTC.

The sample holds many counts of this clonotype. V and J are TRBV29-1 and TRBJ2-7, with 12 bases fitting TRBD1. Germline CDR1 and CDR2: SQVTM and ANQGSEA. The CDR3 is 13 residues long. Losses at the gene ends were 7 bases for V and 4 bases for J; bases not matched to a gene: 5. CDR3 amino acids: CSAGTGGNYEQYF. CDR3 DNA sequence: TGCAGCGCCGGGACAGGGGGCAATTACGAGCAGTACTTC.

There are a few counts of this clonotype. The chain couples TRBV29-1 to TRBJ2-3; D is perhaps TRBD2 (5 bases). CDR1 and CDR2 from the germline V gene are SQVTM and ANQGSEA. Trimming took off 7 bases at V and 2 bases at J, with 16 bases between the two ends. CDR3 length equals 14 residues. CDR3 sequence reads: CSGRTRPNTDTQYF. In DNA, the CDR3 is TGCAGCGGGAGGACTCGGCCAAACACAGATACGCAGTATTTT.

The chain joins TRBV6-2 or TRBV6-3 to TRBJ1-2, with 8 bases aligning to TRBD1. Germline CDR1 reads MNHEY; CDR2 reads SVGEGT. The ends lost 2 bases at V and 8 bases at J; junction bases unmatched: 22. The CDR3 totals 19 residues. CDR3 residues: CASSYLRQTLDREIGGYTF. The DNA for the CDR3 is TGTGCCAGCAGTTACCTTAGACAAACTCTGGACAGGGAGATTGGCGGCTACACCTTC.

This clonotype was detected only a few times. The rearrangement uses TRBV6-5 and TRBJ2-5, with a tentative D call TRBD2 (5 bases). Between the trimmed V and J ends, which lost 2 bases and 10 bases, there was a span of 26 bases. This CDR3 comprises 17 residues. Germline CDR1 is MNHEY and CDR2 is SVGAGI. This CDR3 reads CASSYRDLEGRLVDQYF. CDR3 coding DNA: TGTGCCAGCAGTTACCGGGATTTGGAAGGTCGGTTGGTGGACCAGTACTTC.

This CDR3 is CSARGADTDTQYF. DNA for the CDR3: TGCAGTGCTAGAGGGGCAGATACAGATACGCAGTATTTT. The V and J genes are TRBV20-1 and TRBJ2-3; no clear D. Germline V gives CDR1 DFQATT, CDR2 SNEGSKA (reference sequence). Trimming left V 1 base short and J 3 bases short, with 8 bases between. The CDR3 is made up of 13 amino acids.

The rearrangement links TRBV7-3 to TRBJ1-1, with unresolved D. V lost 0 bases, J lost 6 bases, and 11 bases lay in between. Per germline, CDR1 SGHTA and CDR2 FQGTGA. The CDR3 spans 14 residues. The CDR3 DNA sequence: TGTGCCAGCAGCTTAACGGTTTCGGACGCTGAAGCTTTCTTT. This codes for CASSLTVSDAEAFF.

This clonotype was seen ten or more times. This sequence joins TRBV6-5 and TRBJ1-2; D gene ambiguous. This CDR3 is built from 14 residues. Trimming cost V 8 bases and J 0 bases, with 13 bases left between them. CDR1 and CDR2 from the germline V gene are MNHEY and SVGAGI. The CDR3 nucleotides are TGTGCCAGCTCCCTGGACGGGGCTAACTATGGCTACACCTTC. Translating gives CASSLDGANYGYTF.

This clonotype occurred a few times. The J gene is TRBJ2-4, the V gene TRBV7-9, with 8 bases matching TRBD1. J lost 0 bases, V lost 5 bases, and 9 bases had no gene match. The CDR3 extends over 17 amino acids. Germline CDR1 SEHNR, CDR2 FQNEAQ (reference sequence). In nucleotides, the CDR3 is TGTGCCAGCAGCCAATCCAGGACAGGGCCAGCCAAAAACATTCAGTACTTC. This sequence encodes CASSQSRTGPAKNIQYF.

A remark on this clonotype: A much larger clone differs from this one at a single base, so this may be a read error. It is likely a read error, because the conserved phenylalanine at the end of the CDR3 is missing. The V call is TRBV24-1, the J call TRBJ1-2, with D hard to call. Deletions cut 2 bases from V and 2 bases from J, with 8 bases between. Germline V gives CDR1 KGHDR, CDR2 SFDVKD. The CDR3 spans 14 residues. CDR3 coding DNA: TGTGCCACCAGTGATTGGAACGCCAACTATGGCTACACCCTC. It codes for CATSDWNANYGYTL.

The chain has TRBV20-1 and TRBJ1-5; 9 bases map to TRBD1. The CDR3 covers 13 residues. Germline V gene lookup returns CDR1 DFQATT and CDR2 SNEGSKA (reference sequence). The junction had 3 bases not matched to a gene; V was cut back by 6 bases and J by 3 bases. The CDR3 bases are TGCAGTGCGAACAGGGGGCCCAATCAGCCCCAGCATTTT. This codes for CSANRGPNQPQHF.